Listed below are T cell receptor beta chains from one sample, sequenced in a study of T cell responses to AZD1222 COVID-19 vaccine. Using immunoSEQ multiplex PCR, the repertoire was profiled, and TCRdb retains in-frame clones only, with some absent. The sample holds about 97,000 clones; around 89% are singletons and the top ten take 7.5%. The sample consisted of peripheral blood, taken on day 0 of AZD1222 vaccination. The receptors were gathered from an adult in good health. CDR3s leave out the opening cysteine and the closing phenylalanine or tryptophan. Each record gives: J gene, V gene, clone size, CDR3 protein. Clone size, where shown, is once, few, many, or a class for clones that have expanded.

j_call: TRBJ1-1; v_call: TRBV6-2/TRBV6-3; clone_size: .; cdr3_aa: ASSPVAGMNTEAF
j_call: TRBJ1-5; v_call: TRBV28; clone_size: .; cdr3_aa: ASSPPGGGYQPQH
j_call: TRBJ2-7; v_call: TRBV4-3; clone_size: .; cdr3_aa: ASSLQGSGKQY
j_call: TRBJ1-1; v_call: TRBV7-8; clone_size: .; cdr3_aa: ASTLGMNTEAF
j_call: TRBJ1-1; v_call: TRBV5-1; clone_size: .; cdr3_aa: ASSLVGQANTEAF
j_call: TRBJ1-5; v_call: TRBV19; clone_size: .; cdr3_aa: ASSPGGTVHQPQH
j_call: TRBJ2-3; v_call: TRBV7-3; clone_size: .; cdr3_aa: ASSSRPTAGGDTQY
j_call: TRBJ2-1; v_call: TRBV10-3; clone_size: .; cdr3_aa: AISGWGQGSGNEQF
j_call: TRBJ2-2; v_call: TRBV27; clone_size: .; cdr3_aa: ASRGTGGTGELF
j_call: TRBJ2-1; v_call: TRBV30; clone_size: .; cdr3_aa: AWSGNLGNEQF
j_call: TRBJ2-3; v_call: TRBV7-9; clone_size: few; cdr3_aa: AGTSDTDTQY
j_call: TRBJ2-1; v_call: TRBV19; clone_size: .; cdr3_aa: ASSKGLSSYNEQF
j_call: TRBJ2-1; v_call: TRBV7-6; clone_size: .; cdr3_aa: ASSLGWRGRTYNEQF
j_call: TRBJ2-3; v_call: TRBV7-9; clone_size: once; cdr3_aa: ASSLEELDTQY
j_call: TRBJ1-2; v_call: TRBV29-1; clone_size: .; cdr3_aa: SSGREPNYGYT
j_call: TRBJ2-7; v_call: TRBV4-1; clone_size: .; cdr3_aa: ASSQVPGSTGSEQY
j_call: TRBJ2-3; v_call: TRBV6-5; clone_size: .; cdr3_aa: ASSPILGTDTQY
j_call: TRBJ2-1; v_call: TRBV5-1; clone_size: .; cdr3_aa: ASSPGGLAKDEQF
j_call: TRBJ1-5; v_call: TRBV7-2; clone_size: .; cdr3_aa: ASSYRQGDQPQH
j_call: TRBJ1-6; v_call: TRBV11-2; clone_size: .; cdr3_aa: ASSLAEGTTPLH
j_call: TRBJ2-7; v_call: TRBV28; clone_size: once; cdr3_aa: ASSLPLSGRSNEQY
j_call: TRBJ2-3; v_call: TRBV24-1; clone_size: .; cdr3_aa: ATSDGAGGLTDTQY
j_call: TRBJ2-5; v_call: TRBV7-9; clone_size: few; cdr3_aa: ASSSRGPETQY
j_call: TRBJ1-2; v_call: TRBV3-1/TRBV3-2; clone_size: .; cdr3_aa: ASSPGGDYGYT
j_call: TRBJ2-1; v_call: TRBV4-3; clone_size: .; cdr3_aa: ASSQDRLPGGYNEQF
j_call: TRBJ1-1; v_call: TRBV4-2; clone_size: .; cdr3_aa: ASSQEGRGTEAF
j_call: TRBJ2-2; v_call: TRBV11-2; clone_size: .; cdr3_aa: ASSSRFGALNTGELF
j_call: TRBJ2-3; v_call: TRBV7-9; clone_size: .; cdr3_aa: ASSRRLVTDTQY
j_call: TRBJ1-6; v_call: TRBV14; clone_size: .; cdr3_aa: ASSQRKKDNSPLH
j_call: TRBJ2-1; v_call: TRBV29-1; clone_size: .; cdr3_aa: SAKGYYNEQF
j_call: TRBJ2-7; v_call: TRBV6-2/TRBV6-3; clone_size: .; cdr3_aa: ASSTYEISYEQY
j_call: TRBJ2-7; v_call: TRBV30; clone_size: .; cdr3_aa: AWTQQGPYEQY
j_call: TRBJ2-7; v_call: TRBV7-2; clone_size: .; cdr3_aa: ASSLALGERRHEQY
j_call: TRBJ2-5; v_call: TRBV30; clone_size: .; cdr3_aa: ACSRTDNLQETQY
j_call: TRBJ2-5; v_call: TRBV9; clone_size: .; cdr3_aa: ASSVAPAGRKETQY
j_call: TRBJ2-7; v_call: TRBV5-8; clone_size: .; cdr3_aa: ASSLSGGGTYEQY
j_call: TRBJ2-1; v_call: TRBV14; clone_size: .; cdr3_aa: ASSVWTGGRYNEQF
j_call: TRBJ1-6; v_call: TRBV4-1; clone_size: .; cdr3_aa: ASSLVGTGESPLH
j_call: TRBJ2-3; v_call: TRBV9; clone_size: .; cdr3_aa: ASSVDRADTQY
j_call: TRBJ1-2; v_call: TRBV12-3/TRBV12-4; clone_size: .; cdr3_aa: ASSFTNYGYT
j_call: TRBJ1-4; v_call: TRBV15; clone_size: .; cdr3_aa: ATSRDRQPGNEKLF
j_call: TRBJ2-7; v_call: TRBV7-2; clone_size: .; cdr3_aa: ASSLAASGASYEQY
j_call: TRBJ1-3; v_call: TRBV6-5; clone_size: .; cdr3_aa: ASSRNSGNTIY
j_call: TRBJ2-3; v_call: TRBV15; clone_size: .; cdr3_aa: ATSRGGDSRDTQY
j_call: TRBJ1-2; v_call: TRBV7-9; clone_size: once; cdr3_aa: ASSLAGAGGYGYT
j_call: TRBJ2-6; v_call: TRBV7-3; clone_size: .; cdr3_aa: ASKHSGANVLT
j_call: TRBJ2-7; v_call: TRBV18; clone_size: .; cdr3_aa: ASSPRVDSYEQY
j_call: TRBJ2-3; v_call: TRBV5-1; clone_size: few; cdr3_aa: ASSSGASTDTQY
j_call: TRBJ2-2; v_call: TRBV18; clone_size: .; cdr3_aa: ASSTSGGTGELF
j_call: TRBJ2-2; v_call: TRBV5-4; clone_size: .; cdr3_aa: ASSLGLEVSGELF
j_call: TRBJ2-3; v_call: TRBV5-1; clone_size: .; cdr3_aa: ASSTGTSGLTDTQY
j_call: TRBJ2-1; v_call: TRBV5-1; clone_size: .; cdr3_aa: ASSWRTGSVLSYNEQF
j_call: TRBJ2-1; v_call: TRBV5-1; clone_size: .; cdr3_aa: ASSLRVGGPAGGSEQF
j_call: TRBJ1-1; v_call: TRBV5-1; clone_size: .; cdr3_aa: ASTSYSSTEAF
j_call: TRBJ2-1; v_call: TRBV12-5; clone_size: .; cdr3_aa: ASGPSGRPTYNEQF